The rows below give T cell receptor beta chains drawn from one sample of a study of molecular identifiers for immune sequencing clone quantification. TCRdb recomputed calls from the PCR reads with MiXCR, one row per CDR3 protein. The profile covers hundreds of thousands of distinct CDR3 sequences, with approximately 24% appearing a single time and about 0.8% taken by the ten largest. The sequenced sample consisted of naive CD8+ T cells from blood, with Jurkat cell RNA spiked in. Every receptor here comes from a human donor in good health. Some libraries in this study had Jurkat cell RNA spiked in. Each CDR3 is given with its conserved first and last residue. Fields, in order: V gene, clone size, D gene, J gene, CDR3 DNA, CDR3 protein. D genes are given only for firm matches. Clone size appears in some rows only: once, few, many, or a class for an expanded clone.

TRBV12-3/TRBV12-4	.	.	TRBJ2-7	TGTGCCAGCAGTTTAGGAGTCCTCTACGAGCAGTACTTC	CASSLGVLYEQYF
TRBV5-3	.	.	TRBJ1-1	TGTGCCAGCTGCTTAGTAGGGGACACTGAAGCTTTCTTT	CASCLVGDTEAFF
TRBV7-9	many	.	TRBJ1-1	TGTGCCAGCAGCACAACGACAGATTATGTTGAAGCTTTCTTT	CASSTTTDYVEAFF
TRBV4-3	many	.	TRBJ1-1	TGCGCCAGCAGCTCCGGGCTCCTGAACACTGAAGCTTTCTTT	CASSSGLLNTEAFF
TRBV13	many	.	TRBJ2-7	TGTGCCAGCAGCTTAGGGGGGGCCGAGCAGTACTTC	CASSLGGAEQYF
TRBV24-1	.	.	TRBJ2-2	TGTGCCACCAGAAGGAACACCGGGGAGCTGGTTTTT	CATRRNTGELVF
TRBV11-2	.	.	TRBJ1-1	TGTGCCAGCAGCTTGGTAAACCTAGGGACTGAAGCTTTCTTT	CASSLVNLGTEAFF
TRBV7-8	few	.	TRBJ2-5	TGTGCCAGCAGCTTAGCGGGGGGGGCCCCCCTAGAGACCCAGTACTTC	CASSLAGGAPLETQYF
TRBV2	.	TRBD2	TRBJ2-3	TGTGCCAGCAGTGAAAATGCGGGGGTTTCAGATACGCAGTATTTT	CASSENAGVSDTQYF
TRBV7-2	.	.	TRBJ1-6	TGTGCCAGCAGGTTAGAGGGTAATTCACCCCTCCACTTT	CASRLEGNSPLHF
TRBV9	many	.	TRBJ2-3	TGTGCCAGCAGCGCAGGGGTAACCACAGATACGCAGTATTTT	CASSAGVTTDTQYF
TRBV20-1	.	.	TRBJ2-1	TGCAGTGCTCCGGCCCGGGACCTCCAACCCAGCTCCTACAATGAGCGGTTCTTC	CSAPARDLQPSSYNERFF
TRBV7-8	.	TRBD1	TRBJ2-7	TGTGCCAGCAGCGCCAACATCGGACAGGGCTTGTACTTC	CASSANIGQGLYF
TRBV11-3	few	.	TRBJ2-7	TGTGCCAGCAGCCAGAGTCACTCCTACGAGCAGTACTTC	CASSQSHSYEQYF
TRBV9	.	TRBD2	TRBJ2-2	TGTGCCAGCAGCGTAGGTGAAGATTCAAGGACTAGCGGGAACACCGGGGAGCTGTTTTTT	CASSVGEDSRTSGNTGELFF
TRBV10-3	.	.	TRBJ2-3	TGTGCCATCAGTGAGCTAGACACAGATACGCAGTATTTT	CAISELDTDTQYF
TRBV6-5	many	.	TRBJ1-1	TGTGCCAGCAGTTACGACCAGAACACTGAAGCTTTCTTT	CASSYDQNTEAFF
TRBV7-9	many	.	TRBJ1-1	TGTGCCAGCAGTCTACTGACGGACAGCCGACTGAACACTGAAGCTTTCTTT	CASSLLTDSRLNTEAFF
TRBV24-1	few	.	TRBJ1-1	TGTGCCTCTCCAGTGGGAATCATGAACACTGAAGCTTTCTTT	CASPVGIMNTEAFF
TRBV7-9	.	.	TRBJ2-7	TGTGCCAGCAGCCTCGGGGCGCTTTCGGAGCAGTACTTC	CASSLGALSEQYF
TRBV28	.	TRBD1	TRBJ1-1	TGTGCCAGCAGTTTACAGACAGGGGGCACTGAAGCTTTCTTT	CASSLQTGGTEAFF
TRBV27	many	.	TRBJ2-3	TGTGCCAGCAGTTTGATGTATCCAGATACGCAGTATTTT	CASSLMYPDTQYF
TRBV7-9	.	.	TRBJ1-4	TGTGCCAGCAGCTTAGTACTGGGGACTAATGAAAAACTGTTTTTT	CASSLVLGTNEKLFF
TRBV7-9	many	TRBD1	TRBJ1-4	TGTGCCAGTATGACAGGGATTAATGAAAAACTGTTTTTT	CASMTGINEKLFF
TRBV12-3/TRBV12-4	few	.	TRBJ2-3	TGTGCCAGCAGTTTAAGCCCTAGCGGCACAGATACGCAGTATTTT	CASSLSPSGTDTQYF
TRBV2	few	.	TRBJ2-2	TGTGCCAGCAGTGACACGGGCTTGAACACCGGGGAGCTGTTTTTT	CASSDTGLNTGELFF
TRBV5-6	many	.	TRBJ1-1	TGTGCCAGCAGCCGCTTGTCCTGGGGAAAGGGCACTGAAGCTTTCTTT	CASSRLSWGKGTEAFF
TRBV4-2	few	TRBD2	TRBJ2-7	TGTGCCAGCAGCCAATACACCGGGACTAGCGGAGAGCAGTACTTC	CASSQYTGTSGEQYF
TRBV15	many	.	TRBJ2-4	TGTGCCACCAGCAGAGATTTATGGGACGGTAGTCTAGCCAAAAACATTCAGTACTTC	CATSRDLWDGSLAKNIQYF
TRBV13	many	TRBD2	TRBJ2-5	TGTGCCAGCAGCGCCCAGGCAGGGACTAGGCAAGAGACCCAGTACTTC	CASSAQAGTRQETQYF
TRBV13	.	TRBD1	TRBJ1-6	TGTGCCAGCAGCTTACAACGGGACAGAAATTCACCCCTCCACTTT	CASSLQRDRNSPLHF
TRBV4-1	many	.	TRBJ2-7	TGCGCCAGCAGCGCGGGACCAGGCTACGAGCAGTACTTC	CASSAGPGYEQYF
TRBV7-9	many	TRBD1	TRBJ2-3	TGTGCCAGCAGCTCCGCTGGGACAGGGGACGGAGATACGCAGTATTTT	CASSSAGTGDGDTQYF
TRBV19	few	TRBD2	TRBJ2-1	TGTGCCAGTAGTATCCTAGCGGGAGTTTTGAATGAGCAGTTCTTC	CASSILAGVLNEQFF
TRBV29-1	.	.	TRBJ2-7	TGCAGCGTTGAAGGTTGGGGGTTAAGCTACGAGCAGTACTTC	CSVEGWGLSYEQYF
TRBV5-6	.	.	TRBJ2-7	TGTGCCAGCAGCTTGGCGGGTCGATCCTACGCGCAGTACTTC	CASSLAGRSYAQYF
TRBV19	few	TRBD2	TRBJ2-1	TGTGCCAGTAGTATAGGCGTAGGGACTAGCGGGGAGCAGTTCTTC	CASSIGVGTSGEQFF
TRBV5-4	.	.	TRBJ2-1	TGTGCCGTCGGGTTTCGAAGCTCCTACAATGAGCAGTTCTTC	CAVGFRSSYNEQFF
TRBV11-3	few	.	TRBJ1-5	TGTGCCAGCAGCTTAGATCGCACCGGGACACCGAATCAGCCCCAGCATTTT	CASSLDRTGTPNQPQHF
TRBV7-9	.	TRBD2	TRBJ2-3	TGTGCCAGCAGCGGCTATTTAGCGGGAGGGCTGGCGTCTAGCACAGATACGCAGTATTTT	CASSGYLAGGLASSTDTQYF
TRBV10-1	.	TRBD2	TRBJ2-5	TGCGCCAGCAGAGATCTAGCGGCCCAAGAGACCCAGTACTTC	CASRDLAAQETQYF
TRBV9	few	.	TRBJ2-2	TGTGCCAGCAGCGCGCGCGCGACGGACTACCCGAACACCGGGGAGCTGTTTTTT	CASSARATDYPNTGELFF
TRBV6-5	.	TRBD1	TRBJ1-2	TGTGCCAGCAGATGGGGGACAGGGAGCTATGGCTACACCTTC	CASRWGTGSYGYTF
TRBV20-1	many	TRBD1	TRBJ2-7	TGCAGTGCTAGAGATCGCTGGACAGGGGGGAACGAGCAGTACTTC	CSARDRWTGGNEQYF
TRBV19	.	TRBD2	TRBJ2-2	TGTGGAGCCCGGGAGGATAACACCGGGGAGCTGTTTTTT	CGAREDNTGELFF
TRBV27	few	.	TRBJ2-3	TGTGCCAGCAGTCCCTTACTAGCAGGAAGGACCACGGATACGCAGTATTTT	CASSPLLAGRTTDTQYF
TRBV27	.	TRBD2	TRBJ2-1	TGTGCCAACAGTACTAGCGCGTCCTACAATGAGCAGTTCTTC	CANSTSASYNEQFF
TRBV19	.	TRBD2	TRBJ2-3	TGTGCCAGTAGTATAGCGGTAGCGGGGGACCCAGATACGCAGTATTTT	CASSIAVAGDPDTQYF
TRBV19	.	.	TRBJ2-1	TGTGCCAGTAGTATCTTCCCCGGGCGCAACAATGAGCAGTTCTTC	CASSIFPGRNNEQFF
TRBV30	few	TRBD2	TRBJ2-7	TGTGCCTGGAGACTAGCGGGTACTCACTACGAGCAGTACTTC	CAWRLAGTHYEQYF
TRBV4-3	.	.	TRBJ1-2	TGCGCCAGCAGCCAAGATCCGGGGGCGCCTGACCTCTATGGCTACACCTTC	CASSQDPGAPDLYGYTF
TRBV6-2/TRBV6-3	once	.	TRBJ1-2	TGTGCCAGCAGTTACGGTAGTCTCTATGGCTACACCTTC	CASSYGSLYGYTF
TRBV27	many	TRBD1	TRBJ1-4	TGTGCCAGCAGTGTCCAACAGGGGCCCGGAGCAACTAATGAAAAACTGTTTTTT	CASSVQQGPGATNEKLFF